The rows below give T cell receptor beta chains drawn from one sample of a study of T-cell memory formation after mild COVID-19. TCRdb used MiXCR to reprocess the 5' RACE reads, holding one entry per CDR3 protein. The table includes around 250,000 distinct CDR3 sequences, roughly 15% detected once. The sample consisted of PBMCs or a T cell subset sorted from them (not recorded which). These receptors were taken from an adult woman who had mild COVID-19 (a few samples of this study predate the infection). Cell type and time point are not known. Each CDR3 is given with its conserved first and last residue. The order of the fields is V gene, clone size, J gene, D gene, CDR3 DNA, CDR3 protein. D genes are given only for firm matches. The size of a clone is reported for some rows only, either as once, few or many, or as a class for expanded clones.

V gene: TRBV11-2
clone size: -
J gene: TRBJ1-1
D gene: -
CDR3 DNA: TGTGCCAGCAGCTTTGGGGGTCCAGGGACTGAAGCTTTCTTT
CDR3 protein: CASSFGGPGTEAFF

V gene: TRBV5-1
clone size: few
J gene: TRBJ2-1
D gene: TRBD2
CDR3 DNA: TGCGCCAGCAGCTTGCCTAGCGGGACGGGCAATGAGCAGTTCTTC
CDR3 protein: CASSLPSGTGNEQFF

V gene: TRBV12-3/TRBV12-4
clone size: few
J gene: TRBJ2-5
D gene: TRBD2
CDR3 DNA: TGTGCCAGCACCATGGGGGGTGCGGGAGGTTTAGAGACCCAGTACTTC
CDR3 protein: CASTMGGAGGLETQYF

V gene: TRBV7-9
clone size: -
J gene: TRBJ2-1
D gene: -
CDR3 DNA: TGTGCCAGCAGCCGACCGACCCGGGGGCCTAAGGGGAATGAGCAGTTCTTC
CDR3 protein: CASSRPTRGPKGNEQFF

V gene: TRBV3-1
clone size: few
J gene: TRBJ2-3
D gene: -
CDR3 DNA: TGTGCCAGCAGCCAAGACGTGGGGGGGACATGGACAGATACGCAGTATTTT
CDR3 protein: CASSQDVGGTWTDTQYF

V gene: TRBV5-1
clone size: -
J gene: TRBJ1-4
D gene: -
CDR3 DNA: TGCGCCAGCAGCTCGGGGGCCTGGCTTTCAACTAATGAAAAACTGTTTTTT
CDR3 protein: CASSSGAWLSTNEKLFF

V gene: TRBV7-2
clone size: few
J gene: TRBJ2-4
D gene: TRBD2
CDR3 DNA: TGTGCCAGCAGCTTAGTAAGCGGGGGCCTTGACATTCAGTACTTC
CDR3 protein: CASSLVSGGLDIQYF

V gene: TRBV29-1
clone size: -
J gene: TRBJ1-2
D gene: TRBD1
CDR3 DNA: TGCAGCGTTCAAGGGGGCGCTTACTATGGCTACACCTTC
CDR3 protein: CSVQGGAYYGYTF

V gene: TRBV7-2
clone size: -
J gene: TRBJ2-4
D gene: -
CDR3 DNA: TGTGCCAGCAGCGGGGGATCAGGTGGGACCGTTCAGTACTTC
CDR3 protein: CASSGGSGGTVQYF

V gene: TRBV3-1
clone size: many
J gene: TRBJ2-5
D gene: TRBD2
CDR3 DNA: TGTGCCAGCAGCCAAGATCCTTTTACTAGCGGGGACGACCAAGAGACCCAGTACTTC
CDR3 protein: CASSQDPFTSGDDQETQYF

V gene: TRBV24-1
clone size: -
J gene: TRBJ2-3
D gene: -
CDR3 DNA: TGTGCCACCAGTGACGGGCCCGCGCCTACGCAGTATTTT
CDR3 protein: CATSDGPAPTQYF

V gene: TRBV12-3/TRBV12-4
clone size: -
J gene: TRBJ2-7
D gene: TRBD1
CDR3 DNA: TGTGCCAGCGGAGTAGAGGGGGCGAAATCCTACGAGCAGTACTTC
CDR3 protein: CASGVEGAKSYEQYF

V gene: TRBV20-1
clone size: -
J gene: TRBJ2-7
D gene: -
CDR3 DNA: TGCAGTGCTAGAGATCCGGCGGGTTTAGCCTACGAGCAGTACTTC
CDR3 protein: CSARDPAGLAYEQYF

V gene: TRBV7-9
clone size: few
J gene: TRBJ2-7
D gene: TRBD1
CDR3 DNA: TGTGCCAGCAGCCCCCCCGGGACAGGGGTTGACGAGCAGTACTTC
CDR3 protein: CASSPPGTGVDEQYF

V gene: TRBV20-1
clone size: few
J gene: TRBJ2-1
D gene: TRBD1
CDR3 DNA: TGCAGTGCTAGAGACACCTACAGGGGGCTGGGCAATGAGCAGTTCTTC
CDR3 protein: CSARDTYRGLGNEQFF

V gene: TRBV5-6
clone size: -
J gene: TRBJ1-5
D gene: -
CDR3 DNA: TGTGCCAGCAGCGGAGGGGAGGGACAGCCCCAGCATTTT
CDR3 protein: CASSGGEGQPQHF

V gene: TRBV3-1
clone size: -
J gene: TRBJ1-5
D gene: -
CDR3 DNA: TGTGCCAGCAGCCAAGGGTCGGCAGGGCTACATGGCCAGCCCCAGCATTTT
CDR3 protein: CASSQGSAGLHGQPQHF

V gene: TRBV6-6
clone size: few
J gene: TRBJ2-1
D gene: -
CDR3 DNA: TGTGCCAGCAGCAACGGACTGAACAATGAGCAGTTCTTC
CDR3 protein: CASSNGLNNEQFF

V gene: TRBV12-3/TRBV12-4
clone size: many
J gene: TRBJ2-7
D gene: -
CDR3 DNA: TGTGCCAGCAGTCTACGGGACCGCTACGAGCAGTACTTC
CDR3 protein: CASSLRDRYEQYF

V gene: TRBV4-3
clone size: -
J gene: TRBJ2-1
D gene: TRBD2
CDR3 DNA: TGCGCCAGCAGCCAAGGCGGGAGGGGTGAGCAGTTCTTC
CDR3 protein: CASSQGGRGEQFF

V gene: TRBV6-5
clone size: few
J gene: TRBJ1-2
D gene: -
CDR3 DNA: TGTGCCAGCAGTCTAGGGTCAGGGGTTGGCTACACCTTC
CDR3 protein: CASSLGSGVGYTF

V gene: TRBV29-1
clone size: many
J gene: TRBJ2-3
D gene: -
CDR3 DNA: TGCAGCGTTCCGGTAACTAGCACAGATACGCAGTATTTT
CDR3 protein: CSVPVTSTDTQYF

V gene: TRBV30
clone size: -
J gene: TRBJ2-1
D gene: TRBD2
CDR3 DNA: TGTGCCTGGAGTCGAGGTAGCGGGGCATACAATGAGCAGTTCTTC
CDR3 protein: CAWSRGSGAYNEQFF

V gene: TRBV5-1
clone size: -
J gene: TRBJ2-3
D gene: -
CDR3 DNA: TGCGCCAGCCGGGACATTAATACAGATACGCAGTATTTT
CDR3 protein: CASRDINTDTQYF

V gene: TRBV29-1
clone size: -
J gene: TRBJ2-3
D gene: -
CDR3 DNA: TGCAGCGTTGAAGGGAGGGCAGGGCTTTGGACAGATACGCAGTATTTT
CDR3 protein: CSVEGRAGLWTDTQYF

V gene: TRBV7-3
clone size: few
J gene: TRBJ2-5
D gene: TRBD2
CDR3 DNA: TGTGCCAGCAGCTTAAAGCCCCTGATTGCGGGGGGGCTGAAACGGGAGACCCAGTACTTC
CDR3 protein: CASSLKPLIAGGLKRETQYF

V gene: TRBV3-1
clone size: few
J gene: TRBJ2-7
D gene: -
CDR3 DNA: TGTGCCAGCAGCCACAAGGGGTATGGTTCCTACGAGCAGTACTTC
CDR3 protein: CASSHKGYGSYEQYF

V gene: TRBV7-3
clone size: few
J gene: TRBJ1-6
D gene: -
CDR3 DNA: TGTGCCAGCAGCCAAATCCATAATTCACCCCTCCACTTT
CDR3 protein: CASSQIHNSPLHF

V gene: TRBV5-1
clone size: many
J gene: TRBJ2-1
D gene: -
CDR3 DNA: TGCGCCAGCAGCCTTTTTGGGACCCCTAATAACAATGAGCAGTTCTTC
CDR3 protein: CASSLFGTPNNNEQFF

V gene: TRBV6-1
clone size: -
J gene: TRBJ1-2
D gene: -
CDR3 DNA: TGTGCCAGCAGCCGTCTGAACGCGAACTATGGCTACACCTTC
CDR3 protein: CASSRLNANYGYTF

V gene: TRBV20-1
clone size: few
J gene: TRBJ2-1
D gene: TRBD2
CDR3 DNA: TGCAGTGCTAGAAACCCAGCGGGGGGGCAGTACAATGAGCAGTTCTTC
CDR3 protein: CSARNPAGGQYNEQFF

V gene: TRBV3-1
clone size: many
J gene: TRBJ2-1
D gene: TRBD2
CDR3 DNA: TGTGCCAGCAGCGCCGAAACGGGACTAGCGGGACACAATGAGCAGTTCTTC
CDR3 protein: CASSAETGLAGHNEQFF

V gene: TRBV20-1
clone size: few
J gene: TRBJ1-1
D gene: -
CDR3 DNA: TGCAGTGCTAGACCCCCTCGCGGGGGCACTGAAGCTTTCTTT
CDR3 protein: CSARPPRGGTEAFF

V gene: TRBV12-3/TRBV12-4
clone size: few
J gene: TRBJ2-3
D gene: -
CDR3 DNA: TGTGCCAGCAGATTCCGAGGGGTATTGAGCACAGATACGCAGTATTTT
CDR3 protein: CASRFRGVLSTDTQYF

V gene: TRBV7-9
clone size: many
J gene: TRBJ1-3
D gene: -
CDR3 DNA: TGTGCCAGCAGCTCCGGACAAGCTGGAAACACCATATATTTT
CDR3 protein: CASSSGQAGNTIYF

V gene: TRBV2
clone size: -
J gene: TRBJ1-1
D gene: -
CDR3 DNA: TGTGCCAGCAGTGAACAGGGTTTCATGAACACTGAAGCTTTCTTT
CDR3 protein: CASSEQGFMNTEAFF

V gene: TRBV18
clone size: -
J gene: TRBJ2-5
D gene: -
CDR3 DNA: TGTGCCAGCTCACCCCGTGAAGAGACCCAGTACTTC
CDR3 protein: CASSPREETQYF

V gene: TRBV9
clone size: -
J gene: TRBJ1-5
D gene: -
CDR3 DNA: TGTGCCAGCAGCGTAGACGGGGGGGGTCGGCCCCAGCATTTT
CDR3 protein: CASSVDGGGRPQHF

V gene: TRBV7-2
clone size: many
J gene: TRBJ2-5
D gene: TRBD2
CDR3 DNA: TGTGCCAGCAGCCCGCGACTAGCGGGGGCCTCGGGGACCCAGTACTTC
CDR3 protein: CASSPRLAGASGTQYF

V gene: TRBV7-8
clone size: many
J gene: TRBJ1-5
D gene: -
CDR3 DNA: TGTGCCAGCAGCTTCGACAGCGGCAATCAGCCCCAGCATTTT
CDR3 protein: CASSFDSGNQPQHF

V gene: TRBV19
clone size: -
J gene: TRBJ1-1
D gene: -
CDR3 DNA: TGTGCCAGTAGTATGAGGAACACTGAAGCTTTCTTT
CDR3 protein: CASSMRNTEAFF

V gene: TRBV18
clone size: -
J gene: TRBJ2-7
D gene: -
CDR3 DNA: TGTGCCAGCTCACCACGGGTTCAGGGTCGTTACGAGCAGTACTTC
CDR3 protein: CASSPRVQGRYEQYF

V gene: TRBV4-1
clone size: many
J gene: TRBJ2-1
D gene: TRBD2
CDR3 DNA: TGCGCCAGCAGCCAAGTCGTTGAGGGGACTAACAATGAGCAGTTCTTC
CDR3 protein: CASSQVVEGTNNEQFF

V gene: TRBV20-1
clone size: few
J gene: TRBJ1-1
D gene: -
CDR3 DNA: TGCAGTGCTAGTCGGGACACCTTTTCCACTGAAGCTTTCTTT
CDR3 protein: CSASRDTFSTEAFF

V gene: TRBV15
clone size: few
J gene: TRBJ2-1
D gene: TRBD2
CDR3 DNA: TGTGCCACCAGCAGAGGATTCGGACTAGCGAACAATGAGCAGTTCTTC
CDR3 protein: CATSRGFGLANNEQFF

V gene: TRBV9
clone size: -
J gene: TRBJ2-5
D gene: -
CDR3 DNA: TGTGCCAGCAGCTTCGGGGGCAGGCTCGACCAAGAGACCCAGTACTTC
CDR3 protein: CASSFGGRLDQETQYF

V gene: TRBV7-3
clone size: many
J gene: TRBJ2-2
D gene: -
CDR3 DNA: TGTGCCAGCCGGGACGGATCGAACACCGGGGAGCTGTTTTTT
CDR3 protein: CASRDGSNTGELFF

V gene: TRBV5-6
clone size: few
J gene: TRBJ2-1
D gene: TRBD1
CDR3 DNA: TGTGCCAGCAGCTTGGGACAGGGGGCTTTGGATGAGCAGTTCTTC
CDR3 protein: CASSLGQGALDEQFF

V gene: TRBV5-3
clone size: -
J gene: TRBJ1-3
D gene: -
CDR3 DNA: TGTGCCAGAAGCTTGATATCGGGTTCAGGGAAGAAGGGCTCTGGAAACACCATATATTTT
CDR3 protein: CARSLISGSGKKGSGNTIYF